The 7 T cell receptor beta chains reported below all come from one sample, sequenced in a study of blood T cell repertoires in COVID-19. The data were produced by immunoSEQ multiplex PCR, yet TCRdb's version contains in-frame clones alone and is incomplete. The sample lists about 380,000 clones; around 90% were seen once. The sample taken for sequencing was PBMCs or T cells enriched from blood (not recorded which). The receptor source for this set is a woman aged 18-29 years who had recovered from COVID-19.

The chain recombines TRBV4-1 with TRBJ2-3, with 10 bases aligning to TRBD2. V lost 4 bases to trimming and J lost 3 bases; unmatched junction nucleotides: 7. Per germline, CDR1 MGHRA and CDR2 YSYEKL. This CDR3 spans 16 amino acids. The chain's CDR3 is CASSLRTSGGTDTQYF. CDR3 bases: TGCGCCAGCAGCCTCCGGACTAGCGGTGGGACAGATACGCAGTATTTT.

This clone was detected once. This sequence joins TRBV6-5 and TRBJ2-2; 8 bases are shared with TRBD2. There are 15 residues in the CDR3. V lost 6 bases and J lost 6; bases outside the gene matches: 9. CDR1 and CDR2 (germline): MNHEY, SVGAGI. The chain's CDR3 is CASSAGTRGAGELFF. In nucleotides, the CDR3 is TGTGCCAGCAGCGCCGGGACTAGAGGCGCCGGGGAGCTGTTTTTT.

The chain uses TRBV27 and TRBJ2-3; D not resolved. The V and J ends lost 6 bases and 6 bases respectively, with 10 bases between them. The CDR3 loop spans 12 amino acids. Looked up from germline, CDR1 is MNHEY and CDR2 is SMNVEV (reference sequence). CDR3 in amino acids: CASSKHTDTQYF. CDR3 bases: TGTGCCAGCAGCAAACACACCGATACGCAGTATTTT.

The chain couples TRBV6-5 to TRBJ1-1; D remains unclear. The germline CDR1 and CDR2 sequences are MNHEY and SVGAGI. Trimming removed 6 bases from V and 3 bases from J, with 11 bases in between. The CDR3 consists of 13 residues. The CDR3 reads CASRARGYTEAFF. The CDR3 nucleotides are TGTGCCAGCAGGGCCCGGGGATACACTGAAGCTTTCTTT.

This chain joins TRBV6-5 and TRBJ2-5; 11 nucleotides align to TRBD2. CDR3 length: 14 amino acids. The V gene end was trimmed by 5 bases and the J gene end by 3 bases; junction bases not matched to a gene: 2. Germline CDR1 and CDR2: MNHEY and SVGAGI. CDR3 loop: CASSILAGEETQYF. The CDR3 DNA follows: TGTGCCAGCAGTATACTAGCGGGGGAAGAGACCCAGTACTTC.

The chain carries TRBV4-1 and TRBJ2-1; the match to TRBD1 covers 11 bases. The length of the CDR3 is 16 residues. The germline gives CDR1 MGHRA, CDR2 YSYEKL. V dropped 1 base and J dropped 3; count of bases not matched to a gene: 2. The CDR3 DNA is TGCGCCAGCAGCCAAGGGGACAGGGGGTACTACAATGAGCAGTTCTTC. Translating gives CASSQGDRGYYNEQFF.

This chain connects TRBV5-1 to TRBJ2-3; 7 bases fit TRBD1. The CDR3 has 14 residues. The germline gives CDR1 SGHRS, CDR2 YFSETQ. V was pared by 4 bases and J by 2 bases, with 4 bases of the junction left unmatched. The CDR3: CASSHGTVTDTQYF. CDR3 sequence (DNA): TGCGCCAGCAGCCACGGGACAGTCACAGATACGCAGTATTTT.